The clone carrying this T cell receptor (beta chain) showed up just once. The CDR3 has 15 residues. The germline gives CDR1 SGHDT, CDR2 YYEEEE. V dropped 3 bases and J dropped 3 bases, with 15 bases sitting between them. This sample was included in a study of blood T cell repertoires in COVID-19. Produced via immunoSEQ multiplex PCR; TCRdb's table is partial and in-frame only. The sample lists some 14,000 clones, approximately 92% occurring once. Input material: peripheral blood. This sequence was found in a man in his forties or fifties with active COVID-19. The V and J genes are TRBV5-6 and TRBJ1-1; the D gene is possibly TRBD1 (6 bases). CDR3 region: CASSSQQGGDTEAFF. In nucleotides, the CDR3 is TGTGCCAGCAGCTCTCAACAGGGAGGGGACACTGAAGCTTTCTTT.